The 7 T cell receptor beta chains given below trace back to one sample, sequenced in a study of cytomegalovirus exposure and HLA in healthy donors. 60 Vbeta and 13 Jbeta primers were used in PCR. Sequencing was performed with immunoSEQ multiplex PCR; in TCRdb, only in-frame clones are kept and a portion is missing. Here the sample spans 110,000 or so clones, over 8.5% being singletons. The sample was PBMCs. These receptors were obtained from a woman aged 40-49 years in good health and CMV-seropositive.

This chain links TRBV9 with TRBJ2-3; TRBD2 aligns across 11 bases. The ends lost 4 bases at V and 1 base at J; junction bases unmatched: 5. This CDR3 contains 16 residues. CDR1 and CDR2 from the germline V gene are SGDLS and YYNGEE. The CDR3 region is CASSSRSGGGTDTQYF. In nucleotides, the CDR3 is TGTGCCAGCAGCTCCCGTAGCGGGGGGGGCACAGATACGCAGTATTTT.

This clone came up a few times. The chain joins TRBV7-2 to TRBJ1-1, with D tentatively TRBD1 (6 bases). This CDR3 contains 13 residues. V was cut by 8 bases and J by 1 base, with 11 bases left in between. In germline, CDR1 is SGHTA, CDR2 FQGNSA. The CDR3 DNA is TGTGCCAGCCGATCCAGGGGGAACACTGAAGCTTTCTTT. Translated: CASRSRGNTEAFF.

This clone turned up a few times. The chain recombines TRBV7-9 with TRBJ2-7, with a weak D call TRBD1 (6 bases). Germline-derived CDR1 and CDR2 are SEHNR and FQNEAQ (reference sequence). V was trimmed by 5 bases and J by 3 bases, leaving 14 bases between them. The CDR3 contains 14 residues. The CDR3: CASSPDRFSYEQYF. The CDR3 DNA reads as TGTGCCAGCAGCCCAGACAGGTTCAGCTACGAGCAGTACTTC.

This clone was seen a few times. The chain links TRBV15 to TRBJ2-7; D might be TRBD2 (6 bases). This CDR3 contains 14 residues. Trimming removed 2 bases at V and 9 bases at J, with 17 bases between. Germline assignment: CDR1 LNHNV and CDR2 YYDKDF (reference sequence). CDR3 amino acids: CATSRNRRPEGQYF. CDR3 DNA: TGTGCCACCAGCAGAAACAGGAGGCCGGAGGGGCAGTACTTC.

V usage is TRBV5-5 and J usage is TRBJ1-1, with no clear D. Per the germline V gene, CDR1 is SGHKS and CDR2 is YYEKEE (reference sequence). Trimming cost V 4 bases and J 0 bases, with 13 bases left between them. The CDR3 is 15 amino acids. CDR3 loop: CASSVGQRMNTEAFF. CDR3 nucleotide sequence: TGTGCCAGCAGCGTTGGTCAGCGAATGAACACTGAAGCTTTCTTT.

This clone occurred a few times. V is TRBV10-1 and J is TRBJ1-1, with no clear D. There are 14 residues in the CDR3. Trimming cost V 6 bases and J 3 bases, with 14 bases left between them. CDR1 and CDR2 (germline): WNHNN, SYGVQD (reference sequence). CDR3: CASSPAGEDTEAFF. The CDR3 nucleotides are TGCGCCAGCAGCCCCGCGGGTGAGGACACTGAAGCTTTCTTT.

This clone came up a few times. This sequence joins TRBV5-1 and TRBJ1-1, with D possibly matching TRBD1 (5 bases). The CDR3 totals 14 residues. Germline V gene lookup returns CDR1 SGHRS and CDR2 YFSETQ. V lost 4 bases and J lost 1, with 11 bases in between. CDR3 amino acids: CASSPRQQNTEAFF. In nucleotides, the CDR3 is TGCGCCAGCAGCCCCCGACAGCAGAACACTGAAGCTTTCTTT.